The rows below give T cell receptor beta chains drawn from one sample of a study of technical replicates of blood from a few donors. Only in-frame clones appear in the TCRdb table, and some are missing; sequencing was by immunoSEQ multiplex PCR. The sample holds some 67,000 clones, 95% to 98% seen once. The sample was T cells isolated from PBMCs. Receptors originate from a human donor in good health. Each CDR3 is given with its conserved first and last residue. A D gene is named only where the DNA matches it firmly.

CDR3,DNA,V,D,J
CASSSREFETQYF,TGTGCCAGCAGTTCGAGGGAGTTCGAGACCCAGTACTTC,TRBV6-1,.,TRBJ2-5
CASSSQTGVHEQFF,TGTGCCAGCAGCTCCCAGACAGGGGTCCATGAGCAGTTCTTC,TRBV7-9,TRBD1,TRBJ2-1
CASSVATSPRGGELFF,TGTGCCAGCAGCGTAGCTACTAGCCCACGAGGGGGGGAGCTGTTTTTT,TRBV9,.,TRBJ2-2
CASRTQGITQYF,TGTGCCAGCAGAACACAGGGGATTACGCAGTATTTT,TRBV6-1,TRBD1,TRBJ2-3
CASSFNPRTGEQYF,TGTGCCAGCAGCTTTAACCCTAGGACGGGAGAGCAGTACTTC,TRBV7-6,.,TRBJ2-7
CASSPTSWDRADNEQFF,TGTGCCAGCAGCCCCACCTCTTGGGACAGGGCCGACAATGAGCAGTTCTTC,TRBV7-2,TRBD1,TRBJ2-1
CASSFGQGGEQFF,TGCGCCAGCAGCTTCGGACAGGGCGGTGAGCAGTTCTTC,TRBV5-1,TRBD1,TRBJ2-1
CASSQVAPGRAFF,TGTGCCAGCAGCCAAGTTGCGCCGGGGAGAGCTTTCTTT,TRBV11-2,.,TRBJ1-1
CASSDSAGVRYNEQFF,TGTGCCAGCAGTGACTCAGCCGGGGTGAGGTACAATGAGCAGTTCTTC,TRBV6-4,.,TRBJ2-1
CASSFGRGTGELFF,TGCGCCAGCAGCTTCGGACGGGGCACCGGGGAGCTGTTTTTT,TRBV5-1,.,TRBJ2-2
CASSLEGQGSDTQYF,TGCGCCAGCAGCTTGGAGGGTCAGGGTTCAGATACGCAGTATTTT,TRBV5-1,.,TRBJ2-3
CASSPHFGGDGNTIYF,TGTGCCAGCAGCCCCCATTTTGGAGGGGACGGAAACACCATATATTTT,TRBV21-1,.,TRBJ1-3
CASSDGGASTDTQYF,TGTGCCAGCAGCGACGGGGGGGCTAGCACAGATACGCAGTATTTT,TRBV25-1,TRBD2,TRBJ2-3
CASSYSFQGKGEAFF,TGTGCCAGCAGTTACTCGTTTCAGGGAAAAGGTGAAGCTTTCTTT,TRBV6-5,.,TRBJ1-1
CASSIKTGINQPQHF,TGTGCCAGCAGTATAAAGACAGGGATTAATCAGCCCCAGCATTTT,TRBV27,TRBD1,TRBJ1-5
CASSPDREVYEQYF,TGTGCCAGCAGTCCTGACAGGGAGGTCTACGAGCAGTACTTC,TRBV27,.,TRBJ2-7
CASSLTSPHNEQFF,TGCGCCAGCAGCTTGACTAGTCCCCACAATGAGCAGTTCTTC,TRBV5-1,.,TRBJ2-1
CASSPPRAGEGYTQETQYF,TGTGCCAGCAGCCCCCCCCGAGCAGGGGAGGGTTACACTCAAGAGACCCAGTACTTC,TRBV11-2,.,TRBJ2-5
CASSLGGQGNQPQHF,TGTGCCAGCAGTTTAGGGGGACAGGGCAATCAGCCCCAGCATTTT,TRBV28,TRBD1,TRBJ1-5
CASRGVTSGGQETQYF,TGTGCCAGCAGGGGAGTGACTAGCGGGGGTCAAGAGACCCAGTACTTC,TRBV2,TRBD2,TRBJ2-5
CASSLATGDRDYSYEQYF,TGTGCCAGCAGCCTTGCCACAGGGGACAGGGACTACTCCTACGAGCAGTACTTC,TRBV5-6,TRBD1,TRBJ2-7
CASRPWDRDTQYF,TGTGCCAGCAGGCCCTGGGACAGAGATACGCAGTATTTT,TRBV7-6,TRBD1,TRBJ2-3
CASGLVRDGKTSTDTQYF,TGTGCTAGTGGTTTGGTACGTGACGGGAAAACTAGCACAGATACGCAGTATTTT,TRBV12-5,.,TRBJ2-3
CASSSSGTGLPYSSEQYF,TGTGCCAGCAGCTCCTCCGGGACAGGATTACCCTACTCCTCCGAGCAGTACTTC,TRBV7-6,TRBD1,TRBJ2-7
CARSLAWALQSSYNEQFF,TGTGCCAGAAGCTTGGCCTGGGCCTTACAGAGCTCCTACAATGAGCAGTTCTTC,TRBV5-3,.,TRBJ2-1
CASSEGVTYNEQFF,TGCGCCAGCAGTGAAGGGGTAACATACAATGAGCAGTTCTTC,TRBV10-1,.,TRBJ2-1
CASRGTRSSYNSPLHF,TGTGCCAGCAGGGGGACACGGAGCTCCTATAATTCACCCCTCCACTTT,TRBV27,.,TRBJ1-6
CASSFLAGSGETQYF,TGTGCCAGCAGTTTTTTAGCGGGATCGGGAGAGACCCAGTACTTC,TRBV6-5,TRBD2,TRBJ2-5
CASKQGNTGELFF,TGTGCCAGCAAACAGGGAAACACCGGGGAGCTGTTTTTT,TRBV6-1,.,TRBJ2-2
CASSLAVRGDYGYTF,TGTGCCAGCAGCTTGGCGGTCAGGGGTGACTATGGCTACACCTTC,TRBV5-5,.,TRBJ1-2
CASTRGGNEQFF,TGTGCCAGCACCCGGGGGGGGAATGAGCAGTTCTTC,TRBV6-1,TRBD2,TRBJ2-1
CASSQEGPRRPPDTQYF,TGCGCCAGCAGCCAAGAGGGTCCTCGGAGGCCCCCAGATACGCAGTATTTT,TRBV4-1,.,TRBJ2-3
CSGNRGLDTEAFF,TGCAGCGGAAACAGGGGGCTAGACACTGAAGCTTTCTTT,TRBV29-1,TRBD1,TRBJ1-1
CASSQVPGPEGYTF,TGTGCCAGCAGCCAAGTGCCCGGTCCTGAAGGCTACACCTTC,TRBV4-2,.,TRBJ1-2
CASSLGGTGGGYNEQFF,TGCGCCAGCAGCTTGGGGGGTACAGGGGGAGGGTACAATGAGCAGTTCTTC,TRBV5-1,.,TRBJ2-1